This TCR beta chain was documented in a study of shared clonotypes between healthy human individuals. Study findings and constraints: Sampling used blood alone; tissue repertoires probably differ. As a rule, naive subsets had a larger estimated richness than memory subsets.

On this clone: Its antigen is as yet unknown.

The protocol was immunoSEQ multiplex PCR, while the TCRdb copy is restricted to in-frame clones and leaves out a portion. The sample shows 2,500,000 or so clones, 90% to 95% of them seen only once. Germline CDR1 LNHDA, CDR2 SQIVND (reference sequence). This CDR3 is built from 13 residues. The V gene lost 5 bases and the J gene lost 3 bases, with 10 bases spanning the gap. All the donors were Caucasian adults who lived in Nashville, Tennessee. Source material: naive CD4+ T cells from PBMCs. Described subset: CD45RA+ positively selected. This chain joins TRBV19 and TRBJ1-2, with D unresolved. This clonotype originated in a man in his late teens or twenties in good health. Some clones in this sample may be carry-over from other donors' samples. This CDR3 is CASSVLTDYGYTF. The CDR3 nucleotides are TGTGCCAGTAGTGTGTTAACAGACTATGGCTACACCTTC. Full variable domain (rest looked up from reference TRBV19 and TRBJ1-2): DGGITQSPKYLFRKEGQNVTLSCEQNLNHDAMYWYRQDPGQGLRLIYYSQIVNDFQKGDIAEGYSVSREKKESFPLTVTSAQKNPTAFYLCASSVLTDYGYTFGSGTRLTVV.